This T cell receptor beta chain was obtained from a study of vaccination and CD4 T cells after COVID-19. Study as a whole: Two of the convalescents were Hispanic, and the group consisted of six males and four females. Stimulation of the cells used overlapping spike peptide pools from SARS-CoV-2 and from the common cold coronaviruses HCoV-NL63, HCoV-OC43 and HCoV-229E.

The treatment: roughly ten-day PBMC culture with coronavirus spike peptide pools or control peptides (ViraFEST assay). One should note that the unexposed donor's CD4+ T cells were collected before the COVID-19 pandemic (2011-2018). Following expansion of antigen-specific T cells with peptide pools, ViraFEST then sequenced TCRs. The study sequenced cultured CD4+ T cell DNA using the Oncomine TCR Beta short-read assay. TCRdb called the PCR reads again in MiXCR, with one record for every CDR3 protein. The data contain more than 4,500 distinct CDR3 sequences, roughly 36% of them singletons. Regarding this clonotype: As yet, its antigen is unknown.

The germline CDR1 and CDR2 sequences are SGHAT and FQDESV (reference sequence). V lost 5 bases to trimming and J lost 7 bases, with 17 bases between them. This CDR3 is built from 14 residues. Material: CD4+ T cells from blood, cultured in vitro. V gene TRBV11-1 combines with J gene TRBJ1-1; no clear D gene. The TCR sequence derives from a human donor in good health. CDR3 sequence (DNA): TGTGCCAGCAGCCCCCCCTCATTTCGGATTGAAGCTTTCTTT. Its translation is CASSPPSFRIEAFF.